The next 21 T cell receptor beta chains were all read from a single sample in a study of blood T cell repertoires in COVID-19. TCRdb's table, derived via immunoSEQ multiplex PCR, lists solely in-frame clones and lacks some. The table records 15,000 to 20,000 clones, approximately 86% of them present only once. Sequenced: peripheral blood. The receptors shown here come from a man aged 70-80 years with acute or convalescent COVID-19.

The genes are TRBV25-1 and TRBJ1-2, with TRBD1 matching 8 bases. Trimming at V came to 2 bases and at J to 7 bases, leaving 18 bases not matched to a gene. Germline values: CDR1 MGHDK, CDR2 SYGVNS. The CDR3 covers 18 residues. CDR3 residues: CASSEPPDREGPKGGYTF. DNA of the CDR3: TGTGCCAGCAGTGAACCCCCGGACAGGGAGGGTCCTAAGGGTGGCTACACCTTC.

The rearrangement uses TRBV6-5 and TRBJ1-3, with TRBD1 identical over 7 bases. Germline V gene sequence: CDR1 MNHEY, CDR2 SVGAGI. The CDR3 has 13 amino acids. V trimming: 6 bases; J trimming: 4 bases; junction bases outside the gene matches: 3. CDR3 sequence (DNA): TGTGCCAGCAGACGGGGACAGGGAAACACCATATATTTT. Amino acid sequence: CASRRGQGNTIYF.

This clone was observed a handful of times. CDR3 nucleotide sequence: TGTGCCAGCAGTCCCGCGGGGTTTGAAAAACTGTTTTTT. It encodes CASSPAGFEKLFF. V and J are TRBV28 and TRBJ1-4; D unclear. CDR3 length: 13 residues. CDR1 and CDR2 (germline): MDHEN, SYDVKM. Trimming left V 5 bases short and J 7 bases short, with 11 bases between. Based on the CDR3 plus reference TRBV28 and TRBJ1-4, the full variable domain is DVKVTQSSRYLVKRTGEKVFLECVQDMDHENMFWYRQDPGLGLRLIYFSYDVKMKEKGDIPEGYSVSREKKERFSLILESASTNQTSMYLCASSPAGFEKLFFGSGTQLSVL.

The chain's CDR3 is CASSIPGTRLYNEQFF. The DNA of the CDR3 is TGTGCCAGCAGCATTCCCGGGACTAGGCTGTACAATGAGCAGTTCTTC. The chain has TRBV7-9 and TRBJ2-1; 8 positions match TRBD2. The CDR3 consists of 16 residues. Germline loops: CDR1 SEHNR, CDR2 FQNEAQ (reference sequence). Trimming took 5 bases from V and 4 from J; bases not matched to a gene: 10.

In its sample, this clone is medium-sized (0.01 to 0.1%). V and J are TRBV27 and TRBJ2-7; 14 positions match TRBD2. The germline CDR1 and CDR2 sequences are MNHEY and SMNVEV (reference sequence). This CDR3 spans 17 amino acids. Unmatched junction bases numbered 12, after V lost 5 bases and J lost 6 bases. The CDR3 DNA is TGTGCCAGCAGTCCTGACCCGGGACTAGCGGGAGTCGGCGAGCAGTACTTC. Protein product: CASSPDPGLAGVGEQYF.

This clone was recorded only once. This sequence joins TRBV9 and TRBJ2-1; D may be TRBD2 (6 bases). V lost 4 bases and J 2 bases, leaving 13 bases between the germline ends. Per germline, CDR1 SGDLS and CDR2 YYNGEE. The CDR3 contains 15 residues. The CDR3 here is CASSPRVAAYNEQFF. The DNA for the CDR3 is TGTGCCAGCAGCCCCCGGGTAGCGGCCTACAATGAGCAGTTCTTC.

The rearrangement links TRBV29-1 to TRBJ1-1; D may be TRBD1 (5 bases). Trimming shortened V by 6 bases and J by 0 bases, and 11 bases separated the two germline ends. Germline assignment: CDR1 SQVTM and CDR2 ANQGSEA. The length of the CDR3 is 13 residues. The CDR3 is CSVRQTVNTEAFF. CDR3 bases: TGCAGCGTACGCCAGACAGTGAACACTGAAGCTTTCTTT.

V is TRBV5-1 and J is TRBJ1-1; 9 nucleotides match TRBD1. The CDR3 consists of 14 residues. Germline values: CDR1 SGHRS, CDR2 YFSETQ. V dropped 4 bases and J dropped 3; count of bases not matched to a gene: 4. The CDR3 reads CASSPQGADTEAFF. CDR3 in DNA: TGCGCCAGCAGCCCACAGGGGGCGGACACTGAAGCTTTCTTT.

V gene TRBV7-2 combines with J gene TRBJ2-7; TRBD1 is a possible D gene (5 bases). The V end lost 2 bases, the J end lost 3 bases, and 11 bases lay between the germline ends. Per the germline V gene, CDR1 is SGHTA and CDR2 is FQGNSA. The CDR3 contains 14 residues. CDR3 protein: CASSLPTVNYEQYF. The CDR3 coding sequence is TGTGCCAGCAGCTTACCGACAGTTAACTACGAGCAGTACTTC.

The J gene is TRBJ1-2, the V gene TRBV5-4; 9 bases match TRBD1. The CDR3 runs to 14 residues. Looked up from germline, CDR1 is SGHNT and CDR2 is YYREEE (reference sequence). The V segment lost 4 bases and the J segment 4 bases; nucleotides outside the gene matches: 5. CDR3 sequence: CASSTDRGLYGYTF. Written as DNA, the CDR3 is TGTGCCAGCAGCACGGACAGGGGCCTCTATGGCTACACCTTC.

The V gene is TRBV3-1 (or the pseudogene TRBV3-2), the J gene TRBJ2-3; perhaps TRBD2 as D (6 bases). The CDR3 has 15 residues. Germline assignment: CDR1 LGHDT and CDR2 YNNKEL (reference sequence). V was pared by 3 bases and J by 5 bases, with 15 bases between. The CDR3 region has the DNA TGTGCCAGCAGCCACGGGAGAGGCGTAGGAGATACGCAGTATTTT. Protein: CASSHGRGVGDTQYF.

The V and J genes are TRBV9 and TRBJ1-2, with D unclear. Germline V lookup: CDR1 SGDLS, CDR2 YYNGEE. With 6 bases removed from V and 0 bases from J, the gap between germline ends came to 9 bases. This CDR3 region has 13 residues. CDR3 coding DNA: TGTGCCAGCACCATGGGCTCTAACTATGGCTACACCTTC. It is translated as CASTMGSNYGYTF.

The chain employs TRBV2 and TRBJ1-6; D unresolved. Germline V gene lookup returns CDR1 SNHLY and CDR2 FYNNEI. V was trimmed by 3 bases and J by 11 bases, leaving 8 bases between them. The CDR3 sequence is 12 residues long. CDR3 in DNA: TGTGCCAGCAGTGAGGAGCTGACACCCCTCCACTTT. Encoded protein: CASSEELTPLHF.

V usage is TRBV18 and J usage is TRBJ2-3; D is ambiguous. V lost 1 base, J lost 0 bases, and 8 bases lay in between. The CDR3 runs to 15 residues. CDR1 and CDR2 (germline): KGHSH, LQKENI. CDR3 nucleotide sequence: TGTGCCAGCTCACCACAGCGAGGAAGCACAGATACGCAGTATTTT. Protein sequence: CASSPQRGSTDTQYF.

This rearrangement joins TRBV16 to TRBJ1-1; D perhaps matches TRBD1 (6 bases). The germline gives CDR1 KGHSY, CDR2 FQNENV. V lost 4 bases and J lost 3, with 15 bases in between. The CDR3 spans 15 residues. The CDR3 DNA reads as TGTGCCAGCAGCCGATTCACAGGGCTAGACACTGAAGCTTTCTTT. This translates into CASSRFTGLDTEAFF.

This chain joins TRBV4-3 and TRBJ2-7, with 9 positions matching TRBD1. This CDR3 has 14 amino acids. CDR1 and CDR2 from the germline V gene are LGHNA and YSLEER. V was clipped by 3 bases and J by 3 bases; unmatched bases: 3. The CDR3 nucleotides are TGCGCCAGCAGCCAGGCGGACAGGGGCTACGAGCAGTACTTC. Translating it yields CASSQADRGYEQYF.

The chain employs TRBV21-1 and TRBJ1-4; whether TRBD1, the table's D call, matches the DNA was not checked. TRBV21-1 is termed a pseudogene. The CDR3 runs 20 residues. CDR3 coding DNA: TGTGCCAGCAGCAAAGATTGGGGCGACAGGGGGCGCGTCGGTAATGAAAAACTGTTTTTT. The encoded protein is CASSKDWGDRGRVGNEKLFF.

The chain links TRBV7-3 to TRBJ1-2, with unresolved D. V was pared by 2 bases and J by 7 bases, with 11 bases between. This CDR3 region has 13 residues. Germline V lookup: CDR1 SGHTA, CDR2 FQGTGA. The CDR3 protein is CASSLETGGGYTF. The CDR3 coding sequence is TGTGCCAGCAGCTTAGAGACTGGAGGTGGCTACACCTTC.

The chain employs TRBV3-1 (or the pseudogene TRBV3-2) and TRBJ2-7; D is possibly TRBD1 (5 bases). CDR1 is LGHDT, CDR2 YNNKEL, per germline (reference sequence). There are 15 residues in the CDR3. V lost 2 bases, J lost 4 bases, and 15 bases lay in between. In DNA form, the CDR3 reads TGTGCCAGCAGCCAATACGGCAGGGTTGGGTACGAGCAGTACTTC. As protein: CASSQYGRVGYEQYF.

This chain uses TRBV27 with TRBJ1-1; 9 nucleotides align to TRBD1. The CDR3 consists of 15 residues. Germline V gene data show CDR1 as MNHEY and CDR2 as SMNVEV (reference sequence). J was trimmed by 4 bases and V by 4 bases; bases with no gene match: 7. The CDR3 protein is CASSYGTGRITEAFF. CDR3 bases: TGTGCCAGCAGTTACGGGACAGGGCGAATCACTGAAGCTTTCTTT.

J is TRBJ1-5 and V is TRBV19; 10 nucleotides match TRBD1. After removal of 4 bases from V and 2 bases from J, the junction contained 5 bases not matched to a gene. Germline V gives CDR1 LNHDA, CDR2 SQIVND (reference sequence). The CDR3 is made up of 16 amino acids. CDR3 in amino acids: CASSTRTGGGNQPQHF. As DNA, the CDR3 is TGTGCCAGTAGTACTCGGACAGGGGGTGGCAATCAGCCCCAGCATTTT.